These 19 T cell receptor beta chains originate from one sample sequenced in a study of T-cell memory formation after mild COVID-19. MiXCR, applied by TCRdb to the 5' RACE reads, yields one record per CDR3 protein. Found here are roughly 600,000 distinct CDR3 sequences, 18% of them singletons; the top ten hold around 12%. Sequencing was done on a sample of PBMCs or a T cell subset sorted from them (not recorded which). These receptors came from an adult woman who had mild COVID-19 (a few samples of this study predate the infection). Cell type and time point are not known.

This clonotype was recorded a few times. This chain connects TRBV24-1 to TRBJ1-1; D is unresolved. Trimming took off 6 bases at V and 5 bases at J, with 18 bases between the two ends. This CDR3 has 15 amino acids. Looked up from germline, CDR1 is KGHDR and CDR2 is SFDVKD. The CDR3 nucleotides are TGTGCCACCAGTCGAACAGTTGGGCCGAGGACTGAAGCTTTCTTT. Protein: CATSRTVGPRTEAFF.

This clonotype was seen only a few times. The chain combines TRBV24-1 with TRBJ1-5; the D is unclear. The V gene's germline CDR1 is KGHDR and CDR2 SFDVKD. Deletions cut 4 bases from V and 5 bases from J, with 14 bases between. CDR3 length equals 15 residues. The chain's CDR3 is CATSDPMDRDQPQHF. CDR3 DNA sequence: TGTGCCACCAGTGACCCTATGGACCGTGATCAGCCCCAGCATTTT.

In DNA, the CDR3 is TGTGCCAGCAGTTCCCTGGGACAGTTTAGGGATGAAGCTTTCTTT. Translation: CASSSLGQFRDEAFF. The chain links TRBV12-3 or TRBV12-4 to TRBJ1-1; TRBD1 matches at 7 bases. Unmatched junction bases numbered 12, after V lost 4 bases and J lost 7 bases. The CDR3 spans 15 residues.

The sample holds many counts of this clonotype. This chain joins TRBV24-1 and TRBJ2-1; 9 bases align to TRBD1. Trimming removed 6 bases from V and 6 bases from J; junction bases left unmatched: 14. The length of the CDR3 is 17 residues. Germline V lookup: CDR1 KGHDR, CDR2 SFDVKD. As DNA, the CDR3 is TGTGCCACCAGTCACCCCCAGGGAAGGACAGGGGCCAATGAGCAGTTCTTC. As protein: CATSHPQGRTGANEQFF.

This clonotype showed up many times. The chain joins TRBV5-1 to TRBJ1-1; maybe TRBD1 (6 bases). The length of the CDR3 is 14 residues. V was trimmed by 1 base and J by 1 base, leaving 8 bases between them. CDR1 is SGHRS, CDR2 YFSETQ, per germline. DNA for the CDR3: TGCGCCAGCAGCTTGCGGGGGGCGAACACTGAAGCTTTCTTT. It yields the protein CASSLRGANTEAFF.

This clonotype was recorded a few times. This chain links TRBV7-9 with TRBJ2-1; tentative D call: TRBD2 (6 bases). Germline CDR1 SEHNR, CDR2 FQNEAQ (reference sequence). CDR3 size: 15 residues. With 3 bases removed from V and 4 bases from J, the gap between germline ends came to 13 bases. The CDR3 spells CASSFNSGQYNEQFF. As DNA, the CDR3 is TGTGCCAGCAGCTTCAATAGCGGCCAGTACAATGAGCAGTTCTTC.

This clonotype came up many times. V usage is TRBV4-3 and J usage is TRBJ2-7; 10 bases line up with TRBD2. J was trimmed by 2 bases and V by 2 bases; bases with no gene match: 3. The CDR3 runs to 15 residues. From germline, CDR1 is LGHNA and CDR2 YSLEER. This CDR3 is CASSQRAGGPYEQYF. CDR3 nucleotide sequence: TGCGCCAGCAGCCAAAGAGCGGGAGGGCCCTACGAGCAGTACTTC.

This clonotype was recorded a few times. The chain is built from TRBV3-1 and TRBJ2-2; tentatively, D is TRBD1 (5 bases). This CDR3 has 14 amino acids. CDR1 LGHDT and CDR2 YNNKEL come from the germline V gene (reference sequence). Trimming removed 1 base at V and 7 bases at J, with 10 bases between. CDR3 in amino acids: CASSQGGRGGELFF. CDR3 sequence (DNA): TGTGCCAGCAGCCAAGGGGGCCGAGGCGGGGAGCTGTTTTTT.

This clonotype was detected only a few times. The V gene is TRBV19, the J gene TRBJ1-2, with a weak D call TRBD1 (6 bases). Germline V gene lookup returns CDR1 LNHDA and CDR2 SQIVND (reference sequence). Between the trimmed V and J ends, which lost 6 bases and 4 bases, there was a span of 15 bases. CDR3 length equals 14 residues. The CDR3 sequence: CASSGDRSPYGYTF. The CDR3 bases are TGTGCCAGTAGCGGAGACAGGAGTCCCTATGGCTACACCTTC.

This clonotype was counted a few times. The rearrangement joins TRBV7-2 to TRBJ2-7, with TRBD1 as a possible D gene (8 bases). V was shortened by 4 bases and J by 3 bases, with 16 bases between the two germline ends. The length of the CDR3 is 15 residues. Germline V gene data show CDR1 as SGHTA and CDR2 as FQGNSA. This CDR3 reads CASSSQGAGVYEQYF. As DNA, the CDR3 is TGTGCCAGCAGCTCCCAGGGGGCGGGAGTCTACGAGCAGTACTTC. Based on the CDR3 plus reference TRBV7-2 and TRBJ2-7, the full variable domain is GAGVSQSPSNKVTEKGKDVELRCDPISGHTALYWYRQSLGQGLEFLIYFQGNSAPDKSGLPSDRFSAERTGGSVSTLTIQRTQQEDSAVYLCASSSQGAGVYEQYFGPGTRLTVT.

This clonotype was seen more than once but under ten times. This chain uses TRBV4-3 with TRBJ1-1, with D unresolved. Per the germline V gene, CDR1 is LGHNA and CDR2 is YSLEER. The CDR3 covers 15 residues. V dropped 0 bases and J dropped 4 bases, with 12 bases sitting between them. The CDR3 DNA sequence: TGCGCCAGCAGCCAAGAAGAGTGGTCGGGCACTGAAGCTTTCTTT. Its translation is CASSQEEWSGTEAFF.

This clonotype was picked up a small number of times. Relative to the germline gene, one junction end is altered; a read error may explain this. The CDR3 region has the DNA TGTGCCTCGAGTAGCGGGAAGCACACCGGGGAGCTGTTTTTT. It encodes CASSSGKHTGELFF. This chain connects TRBV30 to TRBJ2-2, with 8 bases fitting TRBD2. The V gene's germline CDR1 is GTSNPN and CDR2 SVGIG (reference sequence). CDR3 length: 14 residues.

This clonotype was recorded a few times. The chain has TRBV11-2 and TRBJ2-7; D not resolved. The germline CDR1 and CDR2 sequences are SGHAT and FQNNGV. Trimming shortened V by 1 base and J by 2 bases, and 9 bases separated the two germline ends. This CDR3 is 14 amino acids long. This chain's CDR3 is CASSLGYSTYEQYF. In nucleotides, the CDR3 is TGTGCCAGCAGCTTAGGGTACAGCACCTACGAGCAGTACTTC.

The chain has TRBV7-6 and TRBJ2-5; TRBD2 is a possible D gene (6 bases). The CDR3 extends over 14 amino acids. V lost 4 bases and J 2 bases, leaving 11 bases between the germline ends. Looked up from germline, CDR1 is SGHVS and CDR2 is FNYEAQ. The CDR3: CASSYGGGQETQYF. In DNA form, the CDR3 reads TGTGCCAGCAGCTATGGGGGAGGACAAGAGACCCAGTACTTC.

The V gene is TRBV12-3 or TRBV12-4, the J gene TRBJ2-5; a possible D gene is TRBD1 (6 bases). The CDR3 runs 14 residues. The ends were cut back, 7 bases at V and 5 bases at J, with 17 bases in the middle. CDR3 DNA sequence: TGTGCCAGCAAGACAGGAGAGGGCCGGGAGACCCAGTACTTC. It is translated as CASKTGEGRETQYF.

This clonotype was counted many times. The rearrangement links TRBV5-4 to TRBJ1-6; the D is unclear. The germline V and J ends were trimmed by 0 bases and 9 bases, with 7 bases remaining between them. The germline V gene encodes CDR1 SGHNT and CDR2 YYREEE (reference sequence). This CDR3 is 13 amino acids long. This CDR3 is CASSLAPGSPLHF. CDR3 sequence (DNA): TGTGCCAGCAGCTTGGCACCCGGTTCACCCCTCCACTTT.

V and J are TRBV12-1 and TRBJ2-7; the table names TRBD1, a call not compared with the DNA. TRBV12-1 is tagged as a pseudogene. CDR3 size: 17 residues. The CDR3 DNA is TGTGCCAGCAGCCACTCAGGGCAGGGGGCCCCACTCTACGAGCAGTACTTC. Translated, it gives CASSHSGQGAPLYEQYF.

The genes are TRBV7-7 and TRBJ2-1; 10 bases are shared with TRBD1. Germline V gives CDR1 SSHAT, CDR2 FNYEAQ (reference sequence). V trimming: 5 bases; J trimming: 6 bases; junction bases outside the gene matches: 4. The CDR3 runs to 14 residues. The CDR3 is CASSTDRGSNEQFF. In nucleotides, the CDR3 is TGTGCCAGCAGCACGGACAGGGGGAGCAATGAGCAGTTCTTC.

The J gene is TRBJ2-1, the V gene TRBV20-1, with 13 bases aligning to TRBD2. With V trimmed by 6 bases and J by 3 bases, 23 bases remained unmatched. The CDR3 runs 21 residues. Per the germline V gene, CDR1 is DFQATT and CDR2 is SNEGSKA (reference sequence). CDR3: CSAIGTSGIKALRWDYNEQFF. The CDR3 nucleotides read TGCAGTGCAATCGGGACTAGCGGGATAAAGGCACTAAGGTGGGACTACAATGAGCAGTTCTTC.